A selection of T cell receptor beta chains follows, all from one sample in a study of blood T cell repertoires in COVID-19. Only in-frame clones appear in the TCRdb table, and some are missing; sequencing was by immunoSEQ multiplex PCR. The data hold about 170,000 clones, with over 80% observed a single time. The sample was peripheral blood. The receptors here all came from a woman aged 50 to 60 with acute or convalescent COVID-19. CDR3s include the opening cysteine and the closing phenylalanine or tryptophan. The D gene is left open where the match is weak. Where a row states a size, it is once, few, many or the class of an expanded clone; other rows omit it.

J gene,D gene,V gene,CDR3 length,clone size,CDR3 protein
TRBJ1-1,.,TRBV12-3/TRBV12-4,11,.,CASSRQIEAFF
TRBJ2-3,TRBD2,TRBV9,15,.,CASSVALGGADTQYF
TRBJ1-2,TRBD1,TRBV18,15,.,CASSPPNGQDYGYTF
TRBJ1-6,TRBD1,TRBV24-1,15,.,CAPYPPDRANSPLHF
TRBJ2-7,.,TRBV2,16,.,CASSVPPRGTPYEQYF
TRBJ2-1,TRBD2,TRBV7-9,17,.,CASSFPSSGKSYNEQFF
TRBJ1-1,.,TRBV7-3,15,.,CASSSGGQGHTEAFF
TRBJ2-2,.,TRBV10-1,14,once,CASKTGTNTGELFF
TRBJ2-1,.,TRBV27,17,.,CASNGPLWGGRPNEQFF
TRBJ1-5,.,TRBV10-3,16,.,CAISESVMRGNQPQHF
TRBJ1-1,TRBD1,TRBV5-1,16,.,CASSPTGQGLNTEAFF
TRBJ2-3,.,TRBV25-1,15,.,CASSALGPSTDTQYF
TRBJ2-2,TRBD1,TRBV7-2,14,.,CASRGQGVAGELFF
TRBJ2-2,.,TRBV6-6,14,.,CASSYSTGAGELFF
TRBJ1-1,.,TRBV29-1,13,.,CSVERGFGTEAFF
TRBJ1-1,.,TRBV19,15,.,CASTPYRELVAEAFF
TRBJ1-4,TRBD1,TRBV5-1,15,.,CASSRTGGGGEKLFF
TRBJ2-7,.,TRBV2,13,.,CASSVESGYEQYF
TRBJ2-1,TRBD1,TRBV29-1,14,.,CSVDGQGTGDEQFF
TRBJ1-2,TRBD1,TRBV11-3,13,.,CASSRGTGYGYTF
TRBJ1-2,TRBD1,TRBV18,14,.,CASSPLDRVNGYTF
TRBJ1-5,TRBD1,TRBV7-9,15,.,CASSSGTGSNQPQHF
TRBJ2-5,TRBD1,TRBV19,16,.,CASSIETGGVQETQYF
TRBJ2-1,.,TRBV5-4,16,.,CASSLGTASSYNEQFF
TRBJ2-1,.,TRBV6-5,11,once,CASTYYNEQFF
TRBJ1-1,.,TRBV9,14,.,CASSPRTPNTEAFF
TRBJ2-7,.,TRBV9,16,.,CASSVGWADTPWEQYF
TRBJ2-3,.,TRBV9,15,.,CASTVGTHPVDTQYF
TRBJ1-5,.,TRBV28,15,.,CASSPGGGGNQPQHF
TRBJ1-2,.,TRBV7-2,16,.,CASSLTNWGPLYGYTF
TRBJ2-1,.,TRBV11-2,14,.,CASSLVGGNNEQFF
TRBJ1-1,.,TRBV18,14,once,CASGFRGGNTEAFF
TRBJ2-3,TRBD1,TRBV6-7,16,.,CASSYRGDRDTDTQYF
TRBJ1-4,.,TRBV6-6,15,.,CASSYLTGYSEKLFF
TRBJ2-1,.,TRBV9,15,.,CASSVVGGTYNEQFF
TRBJ2-1,.,TRBV7-9,18,.,CASSSQDLVAEYYNEQFF
TRBJ1-2,TRBD1,TRBV28,14,.,CASKRQTGNYGYTF
TRBJ1-5,.,TRBV11-2,17,.,CASSPLGAPFSNQPQHF
TRBJ1-1,TRBD1,TRBV5-8,16,.,CASSLVSGGMGTEAFF
TRBJ1-6,.,TRBV19,14,.,CASSIGQYNSPLHF
TRBJ1-5,TRBD1,TRBV19,16,.,CASSSSGQGARQPQHF
TRBJ1-4,.,TRBV19,13,.,CASSITTNEKLFF
TRBJ1-2,TRBD1,TRBV7-2,14,.,CASSRDRAGYGYTF